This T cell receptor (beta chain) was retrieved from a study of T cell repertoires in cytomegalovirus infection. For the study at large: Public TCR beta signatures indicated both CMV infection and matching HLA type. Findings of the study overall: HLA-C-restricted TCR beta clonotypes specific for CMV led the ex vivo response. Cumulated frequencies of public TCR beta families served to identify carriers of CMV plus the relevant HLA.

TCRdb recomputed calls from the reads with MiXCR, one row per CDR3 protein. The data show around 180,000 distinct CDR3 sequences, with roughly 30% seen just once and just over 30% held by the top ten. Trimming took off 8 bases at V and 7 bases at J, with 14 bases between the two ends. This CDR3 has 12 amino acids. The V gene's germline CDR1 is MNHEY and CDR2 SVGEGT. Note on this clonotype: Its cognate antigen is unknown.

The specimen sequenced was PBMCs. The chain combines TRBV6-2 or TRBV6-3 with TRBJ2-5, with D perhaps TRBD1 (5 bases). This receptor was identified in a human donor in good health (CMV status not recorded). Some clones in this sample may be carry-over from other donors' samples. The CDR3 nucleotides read TGTGCCAGCGGGCAGGGAAGTACGACCCAGTACTTC. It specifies CASGQGSTTQYF.